The sequence of this TCR beta chain was determined in a study of metastatic and nonmetastatic thyroid tumors (dated by TCRdb to 2018 to 2020). Concerning the study at large: The researchers compared repertoires between peripheral blood samples and tumor or nodule tissue samples from patients with malignant or benign thyroid disease.

This clone has a count of ten or more. Its antigen has not been determined. No much larger clone exists at a distance of one base, and base qualities are not known. The library was obtained by PCR. Sequenced on an Illumina HiSeq 4000. High-throughput sequencing was used to profile the CDR3 region of the TCR beta-chain in every patient. For the original study's pipeline: The researchers built a classifier to tell apart papillary thyroid cancer patients with distant metastasis, based on CDR3 differences among clinicopathological groups. The Shannon index was used to measure repertoire diversity, and the Morisita-Horn index was used to measure how similar tumor and blood repertoires were. TCRdb's own reprocessing of the public reads used fastp at Q25 and MiXCR and kept productive beta chains. The V and J calls and clone size come from TCRdb's table, not from the authors' own analysis. This sample lists tens of thousands of clones; around 15% were detected once. More than 30% of the sample lies in the top ten.

None of the patients had been given any treatment before thyroid surgery. The study retrospectively analysed patient clinical samples collected from about 2012 to 2018 using T-cell receptor beta sequencing. Overall study outcomes, separate from this receptor: In both blood and tumor samples, TCR beta diversity was reported to be significantly higher in malignant tumors than in benign nodules.

Sequencing was performed on blood. The TCR originated in a female donor with papillary thyroid cancer or a benign thyroid nodule (not recorded which). Some clones in this sample may be carry-over from other donors' samples.

CDR3 loop: CASSLQGSTDTQYF. The DNA sequence is TGTGCCAGCAGTTTACAGGGGAGCACAGATACGCAGTATTTT. The chain employs TRBV12-3 or TRBV12-4 and TRBJ2-3; TRBD1 is a possible D gene, resting on 6 matching bases. V and J are truncated by 2 bases and 0 bases respectively, leaving an intervening sequence of 6 bases. The CDR3 sequence holds 14 residues, the cysteine and phenylalanine included. CDR3 DNA is the only sequence kept; it has 42 bases, read in frame from the first base.